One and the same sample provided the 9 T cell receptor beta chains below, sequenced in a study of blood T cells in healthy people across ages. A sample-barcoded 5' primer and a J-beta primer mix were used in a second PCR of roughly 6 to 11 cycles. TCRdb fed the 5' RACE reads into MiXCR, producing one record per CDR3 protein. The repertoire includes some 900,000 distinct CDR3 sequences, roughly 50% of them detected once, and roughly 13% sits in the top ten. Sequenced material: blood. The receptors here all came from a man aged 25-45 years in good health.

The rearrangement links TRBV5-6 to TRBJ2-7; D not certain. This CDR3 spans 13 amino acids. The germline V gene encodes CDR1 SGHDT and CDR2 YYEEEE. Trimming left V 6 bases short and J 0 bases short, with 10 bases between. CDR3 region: CASKVRLSYEQYF. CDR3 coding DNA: TGTGCCAGCAAGGTGCGCCTCTCCTACGAGCAGTACTTC.

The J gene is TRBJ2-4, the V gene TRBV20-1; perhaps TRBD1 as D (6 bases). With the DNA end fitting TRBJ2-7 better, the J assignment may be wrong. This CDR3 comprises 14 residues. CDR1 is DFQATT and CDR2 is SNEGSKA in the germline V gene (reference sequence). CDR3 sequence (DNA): TGCAGTGCTAGAGATCGAACAGGGATCTACGAGCAGTACTTC. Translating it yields CSARDRTGIYEQYF.

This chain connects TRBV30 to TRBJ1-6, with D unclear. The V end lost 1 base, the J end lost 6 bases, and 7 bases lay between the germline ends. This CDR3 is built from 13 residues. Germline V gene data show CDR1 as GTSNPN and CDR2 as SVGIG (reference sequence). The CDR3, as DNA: TGTGCCTGGAGTGGTCCCCCTAATTCACCCCTCCACTTT. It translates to CAWSGPPNSPLHF.

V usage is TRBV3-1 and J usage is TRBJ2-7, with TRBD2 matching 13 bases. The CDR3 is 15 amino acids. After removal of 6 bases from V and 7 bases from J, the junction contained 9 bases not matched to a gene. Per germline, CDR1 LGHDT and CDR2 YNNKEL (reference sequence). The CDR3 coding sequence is TGTGCCAGCAGTCCGGGACTAGCGGGACCCAATGAGCAGTACTTC. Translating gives CASSPGLAGPNEQYF.

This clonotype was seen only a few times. The CDR3: CASSEVSVGGAQDTQYF. The CDR3 DNA is TGTGCCAGCAGTGAAGTCTCGGTGGGCGGTGCACAAGATACGCAGTATTTT. This rearrangement joins TRBV2 to TRBJ2-3; D is uncertain. V gave up 1 base and J gave up 5 bases, with 19 bases separating them. CDR3 size: 17 residues. CDR1 is SNHLY and CDR2 is FYNNEI in the germline V gene.

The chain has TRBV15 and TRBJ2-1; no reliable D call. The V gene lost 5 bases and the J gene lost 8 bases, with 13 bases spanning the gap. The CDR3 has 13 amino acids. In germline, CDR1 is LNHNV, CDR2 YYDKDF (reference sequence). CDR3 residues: CATSLSTEDEQFF. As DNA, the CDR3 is TGTGCCACCAGCCTTTCGACCGAGGATGAGCAGTTCTTC.

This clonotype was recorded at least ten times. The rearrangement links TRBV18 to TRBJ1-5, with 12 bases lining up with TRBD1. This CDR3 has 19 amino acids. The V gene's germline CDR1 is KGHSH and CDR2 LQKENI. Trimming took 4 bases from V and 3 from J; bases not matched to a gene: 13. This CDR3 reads CASSLTPGQGASTNQPQHF. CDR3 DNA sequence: TGTGCCAGCTCACTAACTCCGGGACAGGGGGCTTCAACCAATCAGCCCCAGCATTTT.

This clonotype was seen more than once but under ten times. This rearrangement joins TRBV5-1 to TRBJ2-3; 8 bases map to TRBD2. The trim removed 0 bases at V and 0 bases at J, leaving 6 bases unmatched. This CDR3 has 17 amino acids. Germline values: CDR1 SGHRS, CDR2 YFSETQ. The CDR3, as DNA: TGCGCCAGCAGCTTGGAGTCTGCGGGGGGTAGCACAGATACGCAGTATTTT. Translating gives CASSLESAGGSTDTQYF.

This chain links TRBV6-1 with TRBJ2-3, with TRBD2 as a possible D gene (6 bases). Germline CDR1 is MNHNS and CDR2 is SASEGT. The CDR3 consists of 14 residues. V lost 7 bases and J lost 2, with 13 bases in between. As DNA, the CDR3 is TGTGCCAGCACTCCGGCGGACTACACAGATACGCAGTATTTT. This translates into CASTPADYTDTQYF.